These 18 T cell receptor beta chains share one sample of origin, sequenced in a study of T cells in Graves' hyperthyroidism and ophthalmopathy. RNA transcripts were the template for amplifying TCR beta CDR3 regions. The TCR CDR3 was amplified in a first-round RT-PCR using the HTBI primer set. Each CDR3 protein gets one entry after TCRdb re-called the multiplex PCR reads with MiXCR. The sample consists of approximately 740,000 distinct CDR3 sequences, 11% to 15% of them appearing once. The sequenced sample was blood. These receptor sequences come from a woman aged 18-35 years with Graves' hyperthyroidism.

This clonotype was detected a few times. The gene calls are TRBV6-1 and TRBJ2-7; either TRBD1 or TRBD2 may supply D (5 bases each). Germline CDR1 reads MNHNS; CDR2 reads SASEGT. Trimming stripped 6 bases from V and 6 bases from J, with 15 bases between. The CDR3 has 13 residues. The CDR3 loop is CASSLVKGTEQYF. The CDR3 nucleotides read TGTGCCAGCAGCCTCGTGAAGGGGACCGAGCAGTACTTC.

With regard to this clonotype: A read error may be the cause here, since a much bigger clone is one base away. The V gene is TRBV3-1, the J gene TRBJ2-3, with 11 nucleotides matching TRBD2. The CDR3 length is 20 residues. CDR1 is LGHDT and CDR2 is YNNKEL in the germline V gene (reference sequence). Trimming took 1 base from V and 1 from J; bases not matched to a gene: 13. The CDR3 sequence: CASSQVFSGRDGRGTDTQYF. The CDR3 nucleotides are TGTGCCAGCAGCCAAGTTTTTAGCGGGAGGGATGGTAGGGGCACAGATACGCAGTATTTT.

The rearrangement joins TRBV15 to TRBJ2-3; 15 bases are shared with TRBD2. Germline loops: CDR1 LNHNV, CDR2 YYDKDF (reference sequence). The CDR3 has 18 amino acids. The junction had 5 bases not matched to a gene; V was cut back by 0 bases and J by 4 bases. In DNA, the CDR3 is TGTGCCACCAGCAGAGATCGGACTAGCGGGAGGGCGGCAGATACGCAGTATTTT. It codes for CATSRDRTSGRAADTQYF. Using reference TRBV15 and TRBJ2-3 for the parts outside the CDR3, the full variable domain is DAMVIQNPRYQVTQFGKPVTLSCSQTLNHNVMYWYQQKSSQAPKLLFHYYDKDFNNEADTPDNFQSRRPNTSFCFLDIRSPGLGDTAMYLCATSRDRTSGRAADTQYFGPGTRLTVL.

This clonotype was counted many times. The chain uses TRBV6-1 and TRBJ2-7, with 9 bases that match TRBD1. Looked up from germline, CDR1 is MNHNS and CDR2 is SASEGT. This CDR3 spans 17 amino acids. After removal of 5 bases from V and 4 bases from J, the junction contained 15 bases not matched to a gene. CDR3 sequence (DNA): TGTGCCAGCAGTTATTTAGGGACAGGGAGATTTTCGTACGAGCAGTACTTC. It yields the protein CASSYLGTGRFSYEQYF.

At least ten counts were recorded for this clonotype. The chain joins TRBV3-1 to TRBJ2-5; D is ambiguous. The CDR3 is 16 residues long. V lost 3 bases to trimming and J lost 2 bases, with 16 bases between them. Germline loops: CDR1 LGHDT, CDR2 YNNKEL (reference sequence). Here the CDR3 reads CASSHLTPGLQETQYF. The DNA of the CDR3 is TGTGCCAGCAGCCACCTTACACCCGGGTTACAAGAGACCCAGTACTTC.

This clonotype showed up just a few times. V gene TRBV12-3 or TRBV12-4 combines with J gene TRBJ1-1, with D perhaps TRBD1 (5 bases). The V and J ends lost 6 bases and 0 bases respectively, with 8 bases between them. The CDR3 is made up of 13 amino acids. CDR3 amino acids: CASRGDLNTEAFF. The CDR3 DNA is TGTGCCAGCAGGGGGGACTTGAACACTGAAGCTTTCTTT.

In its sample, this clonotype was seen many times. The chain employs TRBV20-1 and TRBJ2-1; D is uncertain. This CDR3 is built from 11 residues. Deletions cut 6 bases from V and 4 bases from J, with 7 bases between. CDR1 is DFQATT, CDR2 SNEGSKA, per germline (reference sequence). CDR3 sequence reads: CSAVFYNEQFF. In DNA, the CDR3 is TGCAGTGCCGTATTTTACAATGAGCAGTTCTTC.

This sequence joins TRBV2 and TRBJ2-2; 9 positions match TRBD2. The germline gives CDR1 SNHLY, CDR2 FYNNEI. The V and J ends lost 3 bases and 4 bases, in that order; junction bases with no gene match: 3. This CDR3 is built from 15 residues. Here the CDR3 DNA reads TGTGCCAGCAGTGACCTAGCGGGAACCACCGGGGAGCTGTTTTTT. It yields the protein CASSDLAGTTGELFF.

The CDR3: CASSSDSRTEAFF. Written as DNA, the CDR3 is TGTGCCAGCAGTTCCGACAGTCGAACTGAAGCTTTCTTT. The chain employs TRBV27 and TRBJ1-1; D might be TRBD1 (5 bases). The germline V gene encodes CDR1 MNHEY and CDR2 SMNVEV (reference sequence). Trimming removed 4 bases from V and 5 bases from J, with 11 bases in between. The CDR3 totals 13 residues.

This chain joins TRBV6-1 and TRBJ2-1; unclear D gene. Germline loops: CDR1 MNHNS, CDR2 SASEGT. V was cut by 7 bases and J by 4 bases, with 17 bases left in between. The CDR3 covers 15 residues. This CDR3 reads CASTPTGLGYNEQFF. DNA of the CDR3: TGTGCCAGCACCCCTACTGGCCTCGGGTACAATGAGCAGTTCTTC.

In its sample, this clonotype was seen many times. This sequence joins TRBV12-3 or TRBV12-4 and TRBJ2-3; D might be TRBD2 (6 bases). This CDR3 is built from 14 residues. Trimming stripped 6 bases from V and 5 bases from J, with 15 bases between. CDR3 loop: CASSTSRLVDTQYF. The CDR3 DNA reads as TGTGCCAGCAGCACCTCCCGACTAGTAGATACGCAGTATTTT.

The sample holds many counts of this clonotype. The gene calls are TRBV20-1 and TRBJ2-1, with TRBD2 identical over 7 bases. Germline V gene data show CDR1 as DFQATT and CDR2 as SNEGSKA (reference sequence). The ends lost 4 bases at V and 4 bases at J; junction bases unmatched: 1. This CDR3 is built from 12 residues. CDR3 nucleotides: TGCAGTGCTAAGCGGGGATACAATGAGCAGTTCTTC. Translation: CSAKRGYNEQFF.

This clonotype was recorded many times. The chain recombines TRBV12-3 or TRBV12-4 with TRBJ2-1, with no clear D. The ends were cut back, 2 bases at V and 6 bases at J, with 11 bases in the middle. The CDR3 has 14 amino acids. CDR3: CASSLKTSVNEQFF. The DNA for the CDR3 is TGTGCCAGCAGTTTAAAGACCTCGGTCAATGAGCAGTTCTTC.

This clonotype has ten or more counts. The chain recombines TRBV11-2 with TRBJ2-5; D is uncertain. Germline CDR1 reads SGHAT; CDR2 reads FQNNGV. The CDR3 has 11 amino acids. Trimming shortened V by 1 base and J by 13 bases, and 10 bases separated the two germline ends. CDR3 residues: CASSLGAYAYF. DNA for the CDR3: TGTGCCAGCAGCTTAGGGGCGTATGCGTACTTC.

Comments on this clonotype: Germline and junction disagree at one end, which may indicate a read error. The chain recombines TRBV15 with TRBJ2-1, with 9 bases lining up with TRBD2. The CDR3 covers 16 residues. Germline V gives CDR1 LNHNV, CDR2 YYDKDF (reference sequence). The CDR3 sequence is CDTSRVISSGIEEQFF. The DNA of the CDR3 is TGTGACACCAGCAGAGTAATATCTAGCGGGATAGAGGAGCAGTTCTTC.

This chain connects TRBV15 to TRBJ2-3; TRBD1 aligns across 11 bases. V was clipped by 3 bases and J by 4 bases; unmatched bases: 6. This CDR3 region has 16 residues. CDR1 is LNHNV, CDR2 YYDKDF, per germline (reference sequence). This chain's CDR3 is CATSSLDRGRSDTQYF. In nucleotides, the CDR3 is TGTGCCACCAGCAGCTTGGACAGGGGGCGATCAGATACGCAGTATTTT.

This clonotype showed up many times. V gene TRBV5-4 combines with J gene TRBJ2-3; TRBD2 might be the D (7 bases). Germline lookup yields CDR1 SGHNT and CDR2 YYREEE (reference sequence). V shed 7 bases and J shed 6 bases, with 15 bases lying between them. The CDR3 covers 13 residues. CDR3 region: CASAPGGRDTQYF. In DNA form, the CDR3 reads TGTGCCAGCGCCCCCGGGGGGCGGGATACGCAGTATTTT.

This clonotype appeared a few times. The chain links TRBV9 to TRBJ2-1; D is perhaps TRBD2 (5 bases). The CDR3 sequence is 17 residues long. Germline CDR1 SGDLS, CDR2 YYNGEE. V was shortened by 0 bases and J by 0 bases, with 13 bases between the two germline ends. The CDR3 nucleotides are TGTGCCAGCAGCGTAGCTACGGGAACAAGCTCCTACAATGAGCAGTTCTTC. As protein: CASSVATGTSSYNEQFF.